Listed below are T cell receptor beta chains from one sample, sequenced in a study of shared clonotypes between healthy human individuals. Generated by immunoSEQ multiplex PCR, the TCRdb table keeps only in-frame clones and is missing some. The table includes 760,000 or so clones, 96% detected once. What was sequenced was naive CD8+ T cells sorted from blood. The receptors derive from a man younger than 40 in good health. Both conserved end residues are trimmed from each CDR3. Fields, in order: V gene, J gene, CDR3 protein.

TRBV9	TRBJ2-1	ASSGAGTRNPNEQF
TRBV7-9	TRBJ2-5	ASSYGTSGQETQY
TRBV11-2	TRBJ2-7	ASSTRDPFLEQY
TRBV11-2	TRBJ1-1	ASSLGDGNTEAF
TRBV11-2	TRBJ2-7	ASSTGRGSSYEQY
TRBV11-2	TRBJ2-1	ASSLVGGRSSYNEQF
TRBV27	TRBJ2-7	ASSYRKVYEQY
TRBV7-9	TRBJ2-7	ASSSRFWTAGEQY
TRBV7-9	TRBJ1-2	ASSFRGQGGYT
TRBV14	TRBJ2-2	ASSKGTANTGELF
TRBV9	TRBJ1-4	ASSGGPRREKLF
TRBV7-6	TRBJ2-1	ASSSGTSGILEQF
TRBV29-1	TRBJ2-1	SERDGVYNEQF
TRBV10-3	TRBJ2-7	AISTGTSGYEQY
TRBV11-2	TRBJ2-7	ASSLVGGSGYEQY
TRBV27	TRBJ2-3	ASSLSQGHTDTQY
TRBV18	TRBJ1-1	ASSEDSNTEAF
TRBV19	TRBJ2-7	ASPPGGQGQY
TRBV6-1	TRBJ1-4	ASTDGRGDEKLF
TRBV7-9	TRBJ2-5	ASSSATHPETQY
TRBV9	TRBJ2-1	ASSVDSSGSYNGEQF
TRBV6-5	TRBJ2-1	ASSYSPGLYNEQF
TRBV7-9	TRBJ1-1	ASSSTAGQGTEAF
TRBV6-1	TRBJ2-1	ASSELAGLNNEQF
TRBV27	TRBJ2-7	ASSLSTGASYEQY
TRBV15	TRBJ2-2	ATSSVAETGPYTGELF
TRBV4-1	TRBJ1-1	ASSQEGRGFGNTEAF
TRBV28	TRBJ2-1	ASNPGQGWYNEQF
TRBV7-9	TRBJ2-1	ASSTPDRGFNEQF
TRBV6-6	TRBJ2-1	ASTTAGLNNEQF
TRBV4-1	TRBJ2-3	ASSQADGDTQY
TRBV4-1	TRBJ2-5	ASSRLGEVAGVEETQY
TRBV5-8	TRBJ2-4	ASSRADRGLAKNIQY
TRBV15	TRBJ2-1	ATSSRLAGGGGSYNEQF
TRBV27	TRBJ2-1	ASSLIGAASYNEQF
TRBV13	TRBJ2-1	ASRWQGTYNEQF
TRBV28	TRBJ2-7	ASTLALFAGVPSEQY
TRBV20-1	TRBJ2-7	SASRVEQY
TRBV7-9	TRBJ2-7	ASSPRDRRSYEQY
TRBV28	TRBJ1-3	ASRRRGQLSGNTIY
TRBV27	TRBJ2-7	ASSLALGGEQY
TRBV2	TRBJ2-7	ASSVLAGTYEQY
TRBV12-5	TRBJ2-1	ASCNSGSYNEQF
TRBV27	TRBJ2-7	ASWGRDSYEQY
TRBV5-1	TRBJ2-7	ASSWRADDYEQY
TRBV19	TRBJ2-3	ASESAGGTDTQY
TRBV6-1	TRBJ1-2	ASSVGSGYT
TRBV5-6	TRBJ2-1	ASSHPPGGGESYNEQF
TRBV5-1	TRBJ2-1	ASSSLMGGDEQF
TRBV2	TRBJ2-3	ASRGSLQY
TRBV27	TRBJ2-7	ASSFLQGSYEQY
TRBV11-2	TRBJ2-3	ASSQDRGTDTQY
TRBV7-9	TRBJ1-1	ASSVDTEAF
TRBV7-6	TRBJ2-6	ASSSQVRDANVLT
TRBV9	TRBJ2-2	ASSPRRGEGATGELF